This entry lists 21 T cell receptor beta chains sequenced from one sample in a study of blood T cell repertoires in COVID-19. Clones were sequenced by immunoSEQ multiplex PCR, and TCRdb holds only the in-frame ones, with some missing. The data contain 210,000 or so clones, approximately 78% of them seen just once; the ten biggest clones take up about 10%. Sequencing was performed on peripheral blood. The receptors were sampled from a woman older than 75 with acute or convalescent COVID-19.

The rearrangement uses TRBV4-1 and TRBJ1-6; 11 bases fit TRBD1. V shed 3 bases and J 5 bases; nucleotides not matched to a gene: 9. CDR3 length: 18 amino acids. Per germline, CDR1 MGHRA and CDR2 YSYEKL. CDR3 protein: CASSHTPGTGGNNSPLHF. The DNA of the CDR3 is TGCGCCAGCAGCCATACCCCCGGGACAGGGGGAAATAATTCACCCCTCCACTTT.

The chain recombines TRBV6-2 or TRBV6-3 with TRBJ2-5; a weak D match, TRBD2 (6 bases). Germline V lookup: CDR1 MNHEY, CDR2 SVGEGT. The V end was cut by 3 bases, the J end by 5 bases, with 16 bases between. The CDR3 extends over 15 amino acids. The DNA for the CDR3 is TGTGCCAGCAGTTATTTGGGGGTAGGAGGGGAGACCCAGTACTTC. Protein product: CASSYLGVGGETQYF.

V usage is TRBV27 and J usage is TRBJ2-5; 10 positions match TRBD2. The CDR3 has 15 residues. Germline V gene lookup returns CDR1 MNHEY and CDR2 SMNVEV (reference sequence). Losses at the gene ends were 5 bases for V and 1 base for J; bases not matched to a gene: 4. The CDR3 bases are TGTGCCAGCAGTCAACTAGCGGGAATCCAAGAGACCCAGTACTTC. It codes for CASSQLAGIQETQYF.

The rearrangement joins TRBV28 to TRBJ1-5; D is unresolved. CDR1 is MDHEN and CDR2 is SYDVKM in the germline V gene. The CDR3 loop spans 10 amino acids. V was trimmed by 10 bases and J by 4 bases, leaving 5 bases between them. The CDR3 protein is CATHNQPQHF. CDR3 sequence (DNA): TGTGCCACCCATAATCAGCCCCAGCATTTT.

The chain has TRBV25-1 and TRBJ1-1; D not resolved. The germline gives CDR1 MGHDK, CDR2 SYGVNS. With 4 bases removed from V and 0 bases from J, the gap between germline ends came to 12 bases. This CDR3 spans 15 amino acids. CDR3 in DNA: TGTGCCAGCAGTGGCAGGACGGGATTGAACACTGAAGCTTTCTTT. It yields the protein CASSGRTGLNTEAFF.

CDR3 nucleotide sequence: TGCGCCAGCAGCCAAGATCTGGCAGGCGGGACCGGGGAGCTGTTTTTT. It codes for CASSQDLAGGTGELFF. V gene TRBV4-3 combines with J gene TRBJ2-2, with D possibly TRBD2 on 5 matching bases. This CDR3 contains 16 residues. CDR1 is LGHNA, CDR2 YSLEER, per germline. The V end was cut by 0 bases, the J end by 5 bases, with 13 bases between.

The chain uses TRBV10-1 and TRBJ2-7, with D perhaps TRBD1 (6 bases). The CDR3 loop spans 14 amino acids. The germline CDR1 and CDR2 sequences are WNHNN and SYGVQD (reference sequence). The V end lost 8 bases, the J end lost 0 bases, and 14 bases lay between the germline ends. CDR3 nucleotide sequence: TGCGCCAGCTGGGGGTACAGGGCCTCCTACGAGCAGTACTTC. This translates into CASWGYRASYEQYF.

The gene calls are TRBV12-5 and TRBJ1-1; D gene unclear. The germline V gene has CDR1 LGHNT and CDR2 FRNRAP. The CDR3 is made up of 13 amino acids. V dropped 1 base and J dropped 2 bases, with 5 bases sitting between them. Written as DNA, the CDR3 is TGTGCTAGTGGTTTGGAGCCTAACACTGAAGCTTTCTTT. Translated: CASGLEPNTEAFF. The entire variable domain, with the rest obtained from reference TRBV12-5 and TRBJ1-1, is as follows: DARVTQTPRHKVTEMGQEVTMRCQPILGHNTVFWYRQTMMQGLELLAYFRNRAPLDDSGMPKDRFSAEMPDATLATLKIQPSEPRDSAVYFCASGLEPNTEAFFGQGTRLTVV.

Details on this clone: One end of the junction is discordant with germline, which a read error may explain. The gene calls are TRBV7-8 and TRBJ2-1, with TRBD2 identical over 11 bases. Looked up from germline, CDR1 is SGHVS and CDR2 is FQNEAQ. This CDR3 is built from 13 residues. The CDR3 protein is CASGTGLADPGIF. In nucleotides, the CDR3 is TGTGCCAGCGGTACGGGACTAGCGGATCCTGGGATCTTC.

This clone came up a few times. CDR3 loop: CSAGPGNEQFF. CDR3 coding DNA: TGCAGTGCTGGCCCAGGCAATGAGCAGTTCTTC. The gene calls are TRBV20-1 and TRBJ2-1; D not resolved. Trimming left V 5 bases short and J 6 bases short, with 8 bases between. The CDR3 spans 11 residues. CDR1 is DFQATT, CDR2 SNEGSKA, per germline (reference sequence).

The chain joins TRBV2 to TRBJ2-1, with TRBD2 matching over 8 bases. This CDR3 contains 13 residues. CDR1 is SNHLY, CDR2 FYNNEI, per germline. The J segment lost 2 bases and the V segment lost 7 bases, leaving 1 base of the junction unmatched. DNA for the CDR3: TGTGCCAGCAACGGGGGGGCCTACAATGAGCAGTTCTTC. Its protein product is CASNGGAYNEQFF.

The CDR3 reads CASSPYGNQPQHF. DNA for the CDR3: TGTGCCAGCAGCCCCTACGGGAATCAGCCCCAGCATTTT. V and J are TRBV3-1 (or the pseudogene TRBV3-2) and TRBJ1-5; D gene unclear. V was cut by 4 bases and J by 4 bases, with 8 bases left in between. From germline, CDR1 is LGHDT and CDR2 YNNKEL (reference sequence). CDR3 length equals 13 residues.

The DNA for the CDR3 is TGCAGTGCTAGTGGCGACGGGAGGGCTGGCTACGAGCAGTACTTC. Translated: CSASGDGRAGYEQYF. The chain has TRBV20-1 and TRBJ2-7, with 8 bases fitting TRBD2. V trimming: 3 bases; J trimming: 3 bases; junction bases outside the gene matches: 10. Germline V CDR1 and CDR2: DFQATT, SNEGSKA (reference sequence). The CDR3 length is 15 residues.

The V and J genes are TRBV6-2 or TRBV6-3 and TRBJ1-3; tentative D call: TRBD1 (5 bases). Germline CDR1 reads MNHEY; CDR2 reads SVGEGT. The CDR3 consists of 16 residues. Deletions cut 0 bases from V and 0 bases from J, with 9 bases between. CDR3 in amino acids: CASSYSTGGSGNTIYF. For the CDR3, the DNA is TGTGCCAGCAGTTACTCGACCGGGGGCTCTGGAAACACCATATATTTT.

In DNA, the CDR3 is TGTGCCAGCTCACCGTTCTTTGGGGCTGTGGAGACCCAGTACTTC. Amino acid sequence: CASSPFFGAVETQYF. The chain recombines TRBV18 with TRBJ2-5; D might be TRBD1 (5 bases). The V end lost 3 bases, the J end lost 5 bases, and 16 bases lay between the germline ends. This CDR3 region has 15 residues. Germline lookup yields CDR1 KGHSH and CDR2 LQKENI.

V usage is TRBV3-1 (or the pseudogene TRBV3-2) and J usage is TRBJ2-7; possible D gene TRBD1, 5 bases. This CDR3 is 14 amino acids long. V was pared by 1 base and J by 7 bases, with 14 bases between. CDR1 LGHDT and CDR2 YNNKEL come from the germline V gene (reference sequence). CDR3 DNA: TGTGCCAGCAGCCAAGGGGGCGGCCCCTGGGAGCAGTACTTC. It encodes CASSQGGGPWEQYF.

The chain carries TRBV3-1 (or the pseudogene TRBV3-2) and TRBJ2-5; no clear D gene. This CDR3 has 13 residues. V was pared by 3 bases and J by 1 base, with 6 bases between. CDR1 LGHDT and CDR2 YNNKEL come from the germline V gene (reference sequence). CDR3 coding DNA: TGTGCCAGCAGCCATAAGCCCCAAGAGACCCAGTACTTC. This codes for CASSHKPQETQYF.

The chain combines TRBV7-8 with TRBJ1-3; D is perhaps TRBD1 (5 bases). The CDR3 totals 17 residues. Germline V gene data show CDR1 as SGHVS and CDR2 as FQNEAQ. Trimming pared 1 base from V and 0 bases from J, leaving 13 bases between. The CDR3 DNA is TGTGCCAGCAGCTTAGTTATAGGGGTCAGCTCTGGAAACACCATATATTTT. Its translation is CASSLVIGVSSGNTIYF. Filled out from reference TRBV7-8 and TRBJ1-3, the complete variable domain reads GAGVSQSPRYKVAKRGQDVALRCDPISGHVSLFWYQQALGQGPEFLTYFQNEAQLDKSGLPSDRFFAERPEGSVSTLKIQRTQQEDSAVYLCASSLVIGVSSGNTIYFGEGSWLTVV.

Only a few counts were recorded for this clone. J is TRBJ2-3 and V is TRBV11-3; 11 bases are shared with TRBD1. The germline gives CDR1 SGHNT, CDR2 YENEEA. Trimming removed 6 bases from V and 3 bases from J; junction bases left unmatched: 2. The CDR3 runs to 14 residues. The CDR3 sequence is CASSGQGATDTQYF. CDR3 nucleotide sequence: TGTGCCAGCAGTGGACAGGGGGCGACAGATACGCAGTATTTT.

DNA of the CDR3: TGCGCCAGCAGCCAAGATTTCGGGGTCGGAGAGACCCAGTACTTC. Amino acid sequence: CASSQDFGVGETQYF. This chain links TRBV4-1 with TRBJ2-5; tentative D call: TRBD2 (5 bases). The CDR3 has 15 residues. V lost 0 bases, J lost 4 bases, and 12 bases lay in between. CDR1 is MGHRA, CDR2 YSYEKL, per germline.

This clone was observed once. The chain links TRBV7-2 to TRBJ2-5; a weak D match, TRBD2 (6 bases). V was cut by 0 bases and J by 7 bases, with 9 bases left in between. The CDR3 extends over 13 amino acids. CDR1 and CDR2 from the germline V gene are SGHTA and FQGNSA. Here the CDR3 DNA reads TGTGCCAGCAGCTTAGCGCCGGAGGGGACCCAGTACTTC. It is translated as CASSLAPEGTQYF. The full variable domain, its missing parts supplied by reference TRBV7-2 and TRBJ2-5, is GAGVSQSPSNKVTEKGKDVELRCDPISGHTALYWYRQSLGQGLEFLIYFQGNSAPDKSGLPSDRFSAERTGGSVSTLTIQRTQQEDSAVYLCASSLAPEGTQYFGPGTRLLVL.